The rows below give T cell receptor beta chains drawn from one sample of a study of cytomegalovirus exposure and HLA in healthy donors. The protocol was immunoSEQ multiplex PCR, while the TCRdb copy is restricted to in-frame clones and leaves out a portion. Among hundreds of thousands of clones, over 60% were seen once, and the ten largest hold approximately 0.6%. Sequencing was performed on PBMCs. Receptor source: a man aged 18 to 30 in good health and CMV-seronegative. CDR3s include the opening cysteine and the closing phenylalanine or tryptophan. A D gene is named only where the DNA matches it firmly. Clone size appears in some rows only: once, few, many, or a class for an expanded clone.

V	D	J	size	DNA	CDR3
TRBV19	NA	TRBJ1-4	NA	TGTGCCAGTAGTACCATAGGGGCAAGTGAAAAACTGTTTTTT	CASSTIGASEKLFF
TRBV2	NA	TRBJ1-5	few	TGTGCCAGCAGTGCCACAGGAAGAGGTCAGCCCCAGCATTTT	CASSATGRGQPQHF
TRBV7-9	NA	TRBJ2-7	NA	TGTGCCAGCAGCAGTACCCGACAGGACTACGAGCAGTACTTC	CASSSTRQDYEQYF
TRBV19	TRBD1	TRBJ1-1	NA	TGTGCCAGTAGCCCCCAGGGGGTCCTACCACCCCAAGCTTTCTTT	CASSPQGVLPPQAFF
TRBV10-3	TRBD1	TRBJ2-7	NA	TGTGCCATCAGTGGTTCGGACAGGCTAAACTCCTACGAGCAGTACTTC	CAISGSDRLNSYEQYF
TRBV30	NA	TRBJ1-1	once	TGTGCCTGGAGTCCTATACAGGGTTCTGAAGCTTTCTTT	CAWSPIQGSEAFF
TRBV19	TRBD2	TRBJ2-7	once	TGTGCCAGTAGTATTGACGGGAGGGCTCACTACGAGCAGTACTTC	CASSIDGRAHYEQYF
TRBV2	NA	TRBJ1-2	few	TGTGCCAGCGGACTAGAGTCATATGGCTACACCTTC	CASGLESYGYTF
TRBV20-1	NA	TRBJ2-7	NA	TGCAGTGCTAGCAGGGCCTACGAGCAGTACTTC	CSASRAYEQYF
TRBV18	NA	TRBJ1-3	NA	TGTGCCAGCGACCGGGACTCCTCCTCTGGAAACACCATATATTTT	CASDRDSSSGNTIYF
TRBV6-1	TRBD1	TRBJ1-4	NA	TGTGCCAGCAGCCCTGACAGGGGGGCTAATGAAAAACTGTTTTTT	CASSPDRGANEKLFF
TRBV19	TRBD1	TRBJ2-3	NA	TGTGCCAGTAGTATAGGGGTGACAGGGGTAGATACGCAGTATTTT	CASSIGVTGVDTQYF
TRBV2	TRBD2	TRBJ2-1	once	TGTGCCACCGCGGGAGCAAGCCTCTATGAGCAGTTCTTC	CATAGASLYEQFF
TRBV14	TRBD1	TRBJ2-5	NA	TGTGCCAGCAGCCAAGATGGGACAGGGTTTGCCCAAGAGACCCAGTACTTC	CASSQDGTGFAQETQYF
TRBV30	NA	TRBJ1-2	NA	TGTGCCCGGATGGGGGGAAACTATGGCTACACCTTC	CARMGGNYGYTF
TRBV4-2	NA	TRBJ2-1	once	TGTGCCAGCAGCCACCCGACTAGTCCCGCCTACAATGAGCAGTTCTTC	CASSHPTSPAYNEQFF
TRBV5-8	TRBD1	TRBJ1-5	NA	TGTGCCAGTCACGAACCCGGGACAGGGGTCGGTCAGCCCCAGCATTTT	CASHEPGTGVGQPQHF
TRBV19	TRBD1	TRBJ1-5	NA	TGTGCCAGTAGTACCAGGGGGTCCGAGAGGGGCAATCAGCCCCAGCATTTT	CASSTRGSERGNQPQHF
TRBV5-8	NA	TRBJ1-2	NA	TGTGCCAGCAGCTTGGGTAGACGTGGACTCCTTAACTATGGCTACACCTTC	CASSLGRRGLLNYGYTF
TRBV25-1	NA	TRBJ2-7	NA	TGTGCCAGCAGTGAATATTTGGCGGTCCGGGGCGAGCAGTACTTC	CASSEYLAVRGEQYF
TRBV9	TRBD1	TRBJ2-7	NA	TGTGCCAGCAGCGTAAGTGGTGCTGGGACAGCCTACGAGCAGTACTTC	CASSVSGAGTAYEQYF
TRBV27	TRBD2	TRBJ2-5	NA	TGTGCCAGCAGCCTAGCGGGAGCTCTGGAGACCCAGTACTTC	CASSLAGALETQYF